This T cell receptor (beta chain) was identified in a study of monozygotic twins with inflammatory bowel disease. A remark on this clonotype: As yet, its antigen is unknown.

Each CDR3 protein gets one entry in TCRdb, which reprocessed the 5' RACE reads and gives no DNA. Its table lists approximately 400,000 distinct CDR3 sequences. Points from the study as a whole: Twins with IBD were found to have lower TCRbeta diversity (inverse Simpson) than healthy co-twins. It was observed that concordant and discordant twins did not differ in repertoire similarity, possibly given limited power. Support was absent for any single strong signal or clonotype linked to IBD. Lower sharing of clonotypes with other individuals was seen in IBD patients than in healthy twins. This was most marked in patients showing signs of disease activity.

From germline, CDR1 is DFQATT and CDR2 SNEGSKA (reference sequence). The CDR3 is made up of 13 amino acids. Sequenced input: blood. The receptor was derived from a human donor with ulcerative colitis or Crohn's disease, or a healthy co-twin of an affected twin (not recorded which). J is TRBJ2-1 and V is TRBV20-1; TCRdb designates TRBD1, a call that cannot be tested without DNA. CDR3 loop: CSARAAVGQGKFF.